Shown below are 2 T cell receptor beta chains from a single sample sequenced in a study of shared clonotypes between healthy human individuals. The repertoire was sequenced with immunoSEQ multiplex PCR; TCRdb's copy has only in-frame clones and lacks some. Found here are 2 million to 2.5 million clones, around 90% of them singletons; the top ten hold 0.37%. Input material: naive CD4+ T cells from PBMCs. Sample subset: CD45RA+ positively selected. Every receptor here comes from a man aged 18 to 29 in good health. Some clones in this sample may be carry-over from other donors' samples.

The chain joins TRBV18 to TRBJ2-7; D gene unclear. The CDR3 is 21 residues long. Deletions cut 4 bases from V and 2 bases from J, with 33 bases between. The germline V gene encodes CDR1 KGHSH and CDR2 LQKENI. CDR3 amino acids: CASSLRADLTVFGPRTYEQYF. CDR3 bases: TGTGCCAGCTCACTACGTGCTGACCTCACAGTATTTGGGCCGAGGACCTACGAGCAGTACTTC.

This clone appeared once. This rearrangement joins TRBV9 to TRBJ1-3, with D possibly TRBD1 on 5 matching bases. The CDR3 consists of 17 residues. Per germline, CDR1 SGDLS and CDR2 YYNGEE. The V gene lost 6 bases and the J gene lost 2 bases, with 21 bases spanning the gap. CDR3: CASTPDERGRAGNTIYF. CDR3 nucleotides: TGTGCCAGCACCCCAGACGAGAGGGGCAGGGCTGGAAACACCATATATTTT.